One and the same sample provided the 30 T cell receptor beta chains below, sequenced in a study of Ad26.COV2.S vaccination and SARS-CoV-2 variants (dated by TCRdb to the early 2020s). The method behind the library was the immunoSEQ multiplex PCR assay. Imported from immuneACCESS, the table was reduced by TCRdb to in-frame sequences with V and J called. These copies leave out some clones; in studies compared against another copy, an unresolved V gene accounts for under half, and the cause of the remainder is not known. Present in this sample are about 350,000 clones, approximately 90% of which were seen just once. The ten largest clones take up under 5% of the sample. Explained via the paper, the time point label denotes: individuals recovered from natural SARS-CoV-2 infection. The sample here was peripheral blood, taken after recovery from COVID-19. These receptors all come from a human donor who had recovered from COVID-19.

The V call is TRBV29-1, the J call TRBJ1-2; D remains ambiguous. Germline V gene lookup returns CDR1 SQVTM and CDR2 ANQGSEA. This CDR3 region has 15 residues. Trimming removed 0 bases at V and 0 bases at J, with 11 bases between. In DNA form, the CDR3 reads TGCAGCGTTGAAGATCTGAAGGACCCTAACTATGGCTACACCTTC. Residues: CSVEDLKDPNYGYTF.

As concerns this clone: Additional DNA sequences in this sample encode the identical CDR3. The chain couples TRBV5-1 to TRBJ2-5; tentative D call: TRBD1 (6 bases). Trimming took 4 bases from V and 0 from J, leaving 10 bases between them. CDR3 length: 14 residues. CDR1 and CDR2 from the germline V gene are SGHRS and YFSETQ. This chain's CDR3 is CASSLRTDQETQYF. The CDR3 coding sequence is TGCGCCAGCAGCCTACGGACAGACCAAGAGACCCAGTACTTC.

This chain links TRBV9 with TRBJ2-5; D might be TRBD1 or TRBD2, each matching 5 bases. The CDR3 is 14 amino acids. Germline assignment: CDR1 SGDLS and CDR2 YYNGEE. Trimming left V 0 bases short and J 4 bases short, with 10 bases between. The CDR3 DNA sequence: TGTGCCAGCAGCGTAGGGGCAGGGAGAGAGACCCAGTACTTC. It specifies CASSVGAGRETQYF.

CDR3 sequence reads: CASSYSTSGNYEQYF. In DNA, the CDR3 is TGTGCCAGCAGTTACTCGACTAGCGGCAATTACGAGCAGTACTTC. The V gene is TRBV6-2 or TRBV6-3, the J gene TRBJ2-7; 9 bases match TRBD2. The CDR3 loop spans 15 amino acids. Looked up from germline, CDR1 is MNHEY and CDR2 is SVGEGT. The V segment lost 0 bases and the J segment 4 bases; nucleotides outside the gene matches: 4.

This clone was found once. The chain couples TRBV9 to TRBJ2-1; no firm D call. Germline V gene sequence: CDR1 SGDLS, CDR2 YYNGEE. The CDR3 loop spans 12 amino acids. Trimming took off 4 bases at V and 9 bases at J, with 11 bases between the two ends. The CDR3 here is CASSPAGFEQFF. DNA of the CDR3: TGTGCCAGCAGCCCCGCCGGCTTTGAGCAGTTCTTC.

A remark on this clone: Additional DNA sequences in this sample encode the identical CDR3. The chain uses TRBV3-1 (or the pseudogene TRBV3-2) and TRBJ2-7, with unresolved D. Germline lookup yields CDR1 LGHDT and CDR2 YNNKEL (reference sequence). The CDR3 totals 12 residues. Trimming cost V 1 base and J 2 bases, with 3 bases left between them. The DNA of the CDR3 is TGTGCCAGCAGCCAAGGGCCCTACGAGCAGTACTTC. It codes for CASSQGPYEQYF.

The rearrangement links TRBV9 to TRBJ1-1; 10 bases agree with TRBD1. CDR1 SGDLS and CDR2 YYNGEE come from the germline V gene. After removal of 3 bases from V and 3 bases from J, the junction contained 2 bases not matched to a gene. This CDR3 is 14 amino acids long. The CDR3, as DNA: TGTGCCAGCAGCGGGGGACAGGGGCACACTGAAGCTTTCTTT. As protein: CASSGGQGHTEAFF. The whole variable domain, filled in from reference TRBV9 and TRBJ1-1, reads DSGVTQTPKHLITATGQRVTLRCSPRSGDLSVYWYQQSLDQGLQFLIQYYNGEERAKGNILERFSAQQFPDLHSELNLSSLELGDSALYFCASSGGQGHTEAFFGQGTRLTVV.

This clone was found once. The chain recombines TRBV11-2 with TRBJ1-3; D gene ambiguous. Germline loops: CDR1 SGHAT, CDR2 FQNNGV. Deletions cut 1 base from V and 2 bases from J, with 6 bases between. The CDR3 is 14 amino acids. The CDR3 sequence is CASSLGAPGNTIYF. Written as DNA, the CDR3 is TGTGCCAGCAGCTTAGGGGCCCCTGGAAACACCATATATTTT.

As concerns this clone: At one boundary the junction diverges from the germline segment, which might be a read error. CDR3 DNA: TGTGCTAGCAGCTTAGCCGGCCGGCTCCCGGGGGCCGACACCGGGGAGCTGTTTTTT. It translates to CASSLAGRLPGADTGELFF. This chain uses TRBV7-7 with TRBJ2-2; D might be TRBD1 or TRBD2, each matching 6 bases. The germline V gene encodes CDR1 SSHAT and CDR2 FNYEAQ (reference sequence). There are 19 residues in the CDR3.

The rearrangement joins TRBV7-8 to TRBJ2-7; TRBD1 matches 7 bases. The CDR3 is 15 residues long. Trimming removed 1 base from V and 0 bases from J; junction bases left unmatched: 3. Per germline, CDR1 SGHVS and CDR2 FQNEAQ. The CDR3 DNA reads TGTGCCAGCAGCTTAGAGGGGGCCCCCTCCTACGAGCAGTACTTC. Translating it yields CASSLEGAPSYEQYF.

The chain recombines TRBV11-2 with TRBJ2-3; 14 nucleotides match TRBD2. CDR3 length equals 16 residues. Germline V gives CDR1 SGHAT, CDR2 FQNNGV. Trimming took 4 bases from V and 3 from J; bases not matched to a gene: 3. CDR3 residues: CASSWGLAGVTDTQYF. The CDR3 DNA sequence: TGTGCCAGCAGCTGGGGACTAGCGGGGGTTACAGATACGCAGTATTTT.

The chain has TRBV18 and TRBJ2-2; D unclear. The CDR3 is 14 amino acids. V shed 3 bases and J shed 1 base, with 6 bases lying between them. CDR1 is KGHSH and CDR2 is LQKENI in the germline V gene. The CDR3 nucleotides are TGTGCCAGCTCACCTTCAAAGAACACCGGGGAGCTGTTTTTT. It specifies CASSPSKNTGELFF.

The chain is built from TRBV6-2 or TRBV6-3 and TRBJ1-2; the match to TRBD1 covers 8 bases. V gave up 4 bases and J gave up 6 bases; unmatched junction bases: 10. The CDR3 consists of 15 residues. Looked up from germline, CDR1 is MNHEY and CDR2 is SVGEGT. The CDR3 sequence: CASSSRTGKGNGYTF. The CDR3 DNA follows: TGTGCCAGCAGTTCCCGGACAGGGAAAGGGAATGGCTACACCTTC.

The V and J genes are TRBV2 and TRBJ1-5, with TRBD1 matching over 11 bases. The V gene end was trimmed by 6 bases and the J gene end by 1 base; junction bases not matched to a gene: 8. From germline, CDR1 is SNHLY and CDR2 FYNNEI. The CDR3 is 17 amino acids. CDR3 bases: TGTGCCAGCAGACGGGACAGGGGGTTAAGCAGCAATCAGCCCCAGCATTTT. This codes for CASRRDRGLSSNQPQHF.

J is TRBJ2-1 and V is TRBV6-4, with D unclear. CDR3 length equals 13 residues. Per germline, CDR1 MRHNA and CDR2 SNTAGT. Trimming took off 6 bases at V and 2 bases at J, with 8 bases between the two ends. DNA of the CDR3: TGTGCCAGCAGCGCCGACGCCTACAATGAGCAGTTCTTC. Protein product: CASSADAYNEQFF.

The V gene is TRBV18, the J gene TRBJ1-4, with a weak D call TRBD1 (6 bases). This CDR3 comprises 13 residues. CDR1 KGHSH and CDR2 LQKENI come from the germline V gene. V was trimmed by 3 bases and J by 7 bases, leaving 9 bases between them. Here the CDR3 reads CASSPGGGEKLFF. The CDR3 DNA sequence: TGTGCCAGCTCACCCGGGGGCGGTGAAAAACTGTTTTTT.

This clone came up a few times. CDR3 loop: CASSPRTGHTGELFF. Here the CDR3 DNA reads TGTGCCAGCAGCCCTCGGACAGGGCACACCGGGGAGCTGTTTTTT. This rearrangement joins TRBV3-1 (or the pseudogene TRBV3-2) to TRBJ2-2; 8 positions agree with TRBD1. This CDR3 has 15 amino acids. Germline V CDR1 and CDR2: LGHDT, YNNKEL (reference sequence). J lost 3 bases, V lost 4 bases, and 4 bases had no gene match.

The chain combines TRBV7-9 with TRBJ2-1, with 11 bases identical to TRBD1. The CDR3 totals 15 residues. V lost 5 bases to trimming and J lost 0 bases; unmatched junction nucleotides: 0. CDR1 is SEHNR, CDR2 FQNEAQ, per germline (reference sequence). The CDR3 region is CASSGTGGSYNEQFF. The CDR3 bases are TGTGCCAGCAGCGGGACAGGGGGCTCCTACAATGAGCAGTTCTTC.

V and J are TRBV4-1 and TRBJ2-7; TRBD1 agrees at 10 bases. The V and J ends lost 1 base and 4 bases, in that order; junction bases with no gene match: 7. From germline, CDR1 is MGHRA and CDR2 YSYEKL. The CDR3 runs to 16 residues. CDR3 sequence reads: CASSQGTGTGEYEQYF. For the CDR3, the DNA is TGCGCCAGCAGCCAAGGTACCGGGACAGGGGAATACGAGCAGTACTTC.

This clone appeared a single time. This chain links TRBV19 with TRBJ2-7, with 8 bases matching TRBD1. The CDR3 consists of 13 residues. Trimming at V came to 5 bases and at J to 2 bases, leaving 2 bases not matched to a gene. Germline assignment: CDR1 LNHDA and CDR2 SQIVND (reference sequence). The CDR3, as DNA: TGTGCCAGTAGTTCGACAGGGGCCTACGAGCAGTACTTC. Amino acids: CASSSTGAYEQYF. Full variable domain (outside the CDR3, taken from reference TRBV19 and TRBJ2-7): DGGITQSPKYLFRKEGQNVTLSCEQNLNHDAMYWYRQDPGQGLRLIYYSQIVNDFQKGDIAEGYSVSREKKESFPLTVTSAQKNPTAFYLCASSSTGAYEQYFGPGTRLTVT.

The chain carries TRBV19 and TRBJ1-3; D unclear. Per the germline V gene, CDR1 is LNHDA and CDR2 is SQIVND (reference sequence). CDR3 size: 15 residues. With 5 bases removed from V and 0 bases from J, the gap between germline ends came to 11 bases. CDR3 amino acids: CASSAQVGSGNTIYF. The CDR3, as DNA: TGTGCCAGTAGTGCCCAAGTAGGCTCTGGAAACACCATATATTTT.

The chain carries TRBV27 and TRBJ1-6; 9 nucleotides match TRBD1. V was pared by 10 bases and J by 0 bases, with 16 bases of the junction left unmatched. The CDR3 covers 19 residues. Germline lookup yields CDR1 MNHEY and CDR2 SMNVEV (reference sequence). Here the CDR3 reads CAINRGDRDSSSYNSPLHF. CDR3 nucleotides: TGTGCCATCAACCGTGGGGACAGGGACTCGAGCTCCTATAATTCACCCCTCCACTTT.

This chain joins TRBV13 and TRBJ1-1; a possible D gene is TRBD1 (5 bases). Trimming pared 1 base from V and 4 bases from J, leaving 10 bases between. Germline V lookup: CDR1 PRHDT, CDR2 FYEKMQ (reference sequence). The CDR3 is 14 amino acids. The CDR3 is CASSLAAGPTEAFF. The CDR3 nucleotides read TGTGCCAGCAGCTTAGCTGCAGGGCCCACTGAAGCTTTCTTT.

Regarding this clone: The sample holds other DNA sequences that translate to the same CDR3. The gene calls are TRBV5-4 and TRBJ2-3; a possible D gene is TRBD1 (5 bases). The ends were cut back, 0 bases at V and 2 bases at J, with 7 bases in the middle. This CDR3 region has 14 residues. Germline loops: CDR1 SGHNT, CDR2 YYREEE (reference sequence). CDR3 sequence (DNA): TGTGCCAGCAGCTTGGAGGGGCCCACAGATACGCAGTATTTT. This sequence encodes CASSLEGPTDTQYF.

The chain recombines TRBV6-5 with TRBJ1-2; D call uncertain. The germline CDR1 and CDR2 sequences are MNHEY and SVGAGI. The CDR3 is 15 residues long. Trimming stripped 5 bases from V and 2 bases from J, with 15 bases between. CDR3 region: CASSPPPAGNYGYTF. DNA of the CDR3: TGTGCCAGCAGTCCCCCCCCGGCTGGCAACTATGGCTACACCTTC.

This chain connects TRBV3-1 (or the pseudogene TRBV3-2) to TRBJ1-1, with 10 bases matching TRBD1. This CDR3 spans 14 amino acids. Germline V CDR1 and CDR2: LGHDT, YNNKEL (reference sequence). Trimming removed 5 bases from V and 6 bases from J; junction bases left unmatched: 6. CDR3 DNA sequence: TGTGCCAGCAGCTTCCGGGACAGGGGCCCTGAAGCTTTCTTT. Its protein product is CASSFRDRGPEAFF.

This rearrangement joins TRBV5-6 to TRBJ1-5; D is ambiguous. The V and J ends lost 2 bases and 2 bases respectively, with 11 bases between them. This CDR3 spans 15 amino acids. Germline V gene sequence: CDR1 SGHDT, CDR2 YYEEEE. CDR3 sequence reads: CASSLRVRGNQPQHF. The CDR3 DNA reads TGTGCCAGCAGCTTACGGGTGAGGGGCAATCAGCCCCAGCATTTT.

The genes are TRBV5-6 and TRBJ2-5; a weak D match, TRBD2 (7 bases). V was clipped by 5 bases and J by 2 bases, with 19 bases between them. The CDR3 is 16 amino acids. Germline loops: CDR1 SGHDT, CDR2 YYEEEE. The CDR3 sequence is CASRTWRGTIQETQYF. As DNA, the CDR3 is TGTGCCAGCAGAACCTGGAGGGGGACTATACAAGAGACCCAGTACTTC.

J is TRBJ2-2 and V is TRBV24-1, with D maybe TRBD1 (5 bases). Trimming left V 3 bases short and J 3 bases short, with 10 bases between. The length of the CDR3 is 15 residues. The germline V gene has CDR1 KGHDR and CDR2 SFDVKD. CDR3 DNA: TGTGCCACCAGTGATCCTCAGACAGACACCGGGGAGCTGTTTTTT. Translation gives CATSDPQTDTGELFF.

The genes are TRBV29-1 and TRBJ1-4; 7 nucleotides agree with TRBD1. With 7 bases clipped from V and 8 bases from J, the junction kept 4 bases outside the gene matches. Germline lookup yields CDR1 SQVTM and CDR2 ANQGSEA. CDR3 size: 11 residues. Here the CDR3 DNA reads TGCAGCGCAGGGGGGGTGGAAAAACTGTTTTTT. Encoded protein: CSAGGVEKLFF.